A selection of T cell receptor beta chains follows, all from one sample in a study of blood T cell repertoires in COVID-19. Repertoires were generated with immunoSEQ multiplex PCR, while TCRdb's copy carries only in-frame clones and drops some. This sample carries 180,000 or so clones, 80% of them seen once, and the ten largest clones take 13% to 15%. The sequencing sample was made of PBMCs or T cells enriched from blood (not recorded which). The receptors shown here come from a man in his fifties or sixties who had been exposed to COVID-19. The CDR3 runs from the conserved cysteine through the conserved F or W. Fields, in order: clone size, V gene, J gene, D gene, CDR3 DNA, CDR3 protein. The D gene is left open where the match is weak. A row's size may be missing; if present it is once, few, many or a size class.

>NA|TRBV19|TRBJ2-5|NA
TGTGCCAGTAGCTTACAGGGAGTGGGGCAAGAGACCCAGTACTTC
CASSLQGVGQETQYF
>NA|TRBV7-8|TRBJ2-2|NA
TGTGCCAGCAGCCTAAGCCTTTCGGGGTCCGGGGAGCTGTTTTTT
CASSLSLSGSGELFF
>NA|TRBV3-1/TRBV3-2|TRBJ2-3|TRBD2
TGTGCCAGCAGCCTAAATAGCGGGAGGGCAGATACGCAGTATTTT
CASSLNSGRADTQYF
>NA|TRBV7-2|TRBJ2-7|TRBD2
TGTGCCAGCAGCTTAGGGACTAGCTCAGCCGAGCAGTACTTC
CASSLGTSSAEQYF
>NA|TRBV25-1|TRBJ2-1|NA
TGTGCCAGCAGCGGACTTATGGGGCAGTTCTTC
CASSGLMGQFF
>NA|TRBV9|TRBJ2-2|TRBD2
TGTGCCAGCAGCGTAGCTACGGGGGCGGGAGGGCGCACCGGGGAGCTGTTTTTT
CASSVATGAGGRTGELFF
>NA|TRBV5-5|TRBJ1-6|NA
TGTGCCAGCAGCCCGTCGCAGGGGTTCTCACCCCTCCACTTT
CASSPSQGFSPLHF
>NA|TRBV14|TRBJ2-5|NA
TGTGCCAGCAGCCAAGATTTCGACACCATGGGCGAGACCCAGTACTTC
CASSQDFDTMGETQYF
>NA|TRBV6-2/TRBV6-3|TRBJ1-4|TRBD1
TGTGCCAGCAGTTACTCCTTCCGGGACAGGGTATCTAATGAAAAACTGTTTTTT
CASSYSFRDRVSNEKLFF
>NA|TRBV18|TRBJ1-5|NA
TGTGCCAGCTCACAGGGGGTTGGTCAGCCCCAGCATTTT
CASSQGVGQPQHF
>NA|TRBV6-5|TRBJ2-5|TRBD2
TGTGCCAGCAGTTTCGGACTAGCCGGTGAGACCCAGTACTTC
CASSFGLAGETQYF
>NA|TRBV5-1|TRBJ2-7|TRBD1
TGCGCCAGCAGCCGGGCTCAGGGGGAGCTTGACGAGCAGTACTTC
CASSRAQGELDEQYF
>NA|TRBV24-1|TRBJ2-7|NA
TGTGCCACCAGTGAGTCGACAGTCTACGAGCAGTACTTC
CATSESTVYEQYF
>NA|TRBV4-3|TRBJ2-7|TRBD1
TGCGCCAGCAGCCAAGATTGGGACAGCTCCTACGAGCAGTACTTC
CASSQDWDSSYEQYF
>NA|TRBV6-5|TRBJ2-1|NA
TGTGCCAGCAGTTACTCGCCGGGAGTGGCCTACAATGAGCAGTTCTTC
CASSYSPGVAYNEQFF
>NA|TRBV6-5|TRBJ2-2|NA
TGTGCCAGCAGTTACGGGCAGGGGAGAACCGGGGAGCTGTTTTTT
CASSYGQGRTGELFF
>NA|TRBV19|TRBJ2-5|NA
TGTGCCAGTAGTCCGGGAGAAGAGACCCAGTACTTC
CASSPGEETQYF
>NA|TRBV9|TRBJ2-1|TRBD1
TGTGCCAGCAGCGTAGTGGGGACAGAAGGATACAATGAGCAGTTCTTC
CASSVVGTEGYNEQFF
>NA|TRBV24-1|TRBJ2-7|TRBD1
TGTGCCACCAGTGACTCCGACAGGGAACGGGGCGAGCAGTACTTC
CATSDSDRERGEQYF
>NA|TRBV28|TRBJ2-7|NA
TGTGCCAGCAGTTTAGTTGGCCCCTACGAGCAGTACTTC
CASSLVGPYEQYF
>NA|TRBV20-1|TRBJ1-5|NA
TGCAGTGCTAGTGGTCTCGGAGCGGGCCAGCCCCAGCATTTT
CSASGLGAGQPQHF
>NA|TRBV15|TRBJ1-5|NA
TGTGCCACCAGCAGAGATCTCTTAGGCGGGCAGGGGATTGGGCAGCCCCAGCATTTT
CATSRDLLGGQGIGQPQHF
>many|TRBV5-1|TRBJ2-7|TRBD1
TGCGCCAGCAGCTTGGCCGCAGGGGGTGGGAACGAGCAGTACTTC
CASSLAAGGGNEQYF
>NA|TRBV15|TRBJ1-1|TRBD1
TGTGCCACCAAGGACAGGGGGCAAGGGAGCACTGAAGCTTTCTTT
CATKDRGQGSTEAFF
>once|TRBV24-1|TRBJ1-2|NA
TGTGCCACCAGTTCTCCACCGGCGGACTATGGCTACACCTTC
CATSSPPADYGYTF
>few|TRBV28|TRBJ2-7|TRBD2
TGTGCCAGCAGACGGACTAGCGGGAGAATGGACGAGCAGTACTTC
CASRRTSGRMDEQYF
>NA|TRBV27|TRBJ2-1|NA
TGTGCCAGCAGTTTATCAACCGGGATTGGAAATGAGCAGTTCTTC
CASSLSTGIGNEQFF
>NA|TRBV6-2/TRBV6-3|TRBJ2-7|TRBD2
TGTGCCAGCAGTTACGGCGGGGGGAGCTACGAGCAGTACTTC
CASSYGGGSYEQYF
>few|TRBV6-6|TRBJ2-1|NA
TGTGCCAGCAGTGGCGGTAGCGGCAATGAGCAGTTCTTC
CASSGGSGNEQFF
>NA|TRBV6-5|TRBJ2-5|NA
TGTGCCAGCGGGCCCGCGGGGGCGTTGGAGACCCAGTACTTC
CASGPAGALETQYF
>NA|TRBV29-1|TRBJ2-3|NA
TGCAGCGTTGTTTCGGCAGGGGCCCACACAGATACGCAGTATTTT
CSVVSAGAHTDTQYF
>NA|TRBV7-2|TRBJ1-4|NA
TGTGCCAGCGGGACTCGGAGGGCGGGCACTAATGAAAAACTGTTTTTT
CASGTRRAGTNEKLFF
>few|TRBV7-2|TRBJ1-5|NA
TGTGCCAGCAGCCGTGGATCAGGGATCCATCAGCCCCAGCATTTT
CASSRGSGIHQPQHF
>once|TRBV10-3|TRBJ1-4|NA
TGTGCCATCAGTGAGTCGAGCAGGGGCATGGGTAATGAAAAACTGTTTTTT
CAISESSRGMGNEKLFF
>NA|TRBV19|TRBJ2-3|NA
TGTGCCAGTAGTATAGGAAGCTTCACAGATACGCAGTATTTT
CASSIGSFTDTQYF
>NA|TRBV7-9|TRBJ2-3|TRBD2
TGTGCCAGCAGCTTGACTAGCGGGAGGGCCCCAGATACGCAGTATTTT
CASSLTSGRAPDTQYF
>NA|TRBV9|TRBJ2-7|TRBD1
TGTGCCAGCAGCACGGGGACAGGTTCCTACGAGCAGTACTTC
CASSTGTGSYEQYF
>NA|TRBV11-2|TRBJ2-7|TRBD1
TGTGCCAGCAGCTTAGATCGGGCAGGGGGCTTCGAGCAGTACTTC
CASSLDRAGGFEQYF
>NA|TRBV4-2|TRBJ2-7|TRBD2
TGTGCCAGCAGCCAAGATCGACTAGCGGGAGACGAGCAGTACTTC
CASSQDRLAGDEQYF
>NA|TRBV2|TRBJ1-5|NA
TGTGCCAGCAAACGGGGAGGGGAAGATAATCAGCCCCAGCATTTT
CASKRGGEDNQPQHF
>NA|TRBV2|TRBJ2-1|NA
TGTGCCAGCAGATCAGGGGCGGCCTACAATGAGCAGTTCTTC
CASRSGAAYNEQFF
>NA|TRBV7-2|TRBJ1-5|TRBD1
TGTGCCAGCAGCTTAGGGACAGGGGCTGGTCAGCCCCAGCATTTT
CASSLGTGAGQPQHF
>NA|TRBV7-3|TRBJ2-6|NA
TGTGCCAGCAGCTTAGGGCTTCCTGGGGCCAACGTCCTGACTTTC
CASSLGLPGANVLTF
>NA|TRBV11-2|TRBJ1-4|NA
TGTGCCAGCGGGCAGGGCTTTAACGAAAAACTGTTTTTT
CASGQGFNEKLFF
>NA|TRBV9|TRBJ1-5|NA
TGTGCCAGCAGCGTAGGGGTCGGGGGAGAGCCCCAGCATTTT
CASSVGVGGEPQHF
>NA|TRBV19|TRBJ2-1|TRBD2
TGTGCCAGTAGTTTTCGACTAGCGGGACATTACAATGAGCAGTTCTTC
CASSFRLAGHYNEQFF
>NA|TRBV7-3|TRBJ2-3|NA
TGTGCCAGCAGCTTACAGGGGGGAAGCACAGATACGCAGTATTTT
CASSLQGGSTDTQYF
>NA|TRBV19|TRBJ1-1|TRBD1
TGTGCCAGTAGTACCAGCTTTTACAGGGGGGATCAAGCTGAAGCTTTCTTT
CASSTSFYRGDQAEAFF
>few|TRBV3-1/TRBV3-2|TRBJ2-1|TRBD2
TGTGCCAGCAGCCCTGAATTCGTGACTAGCGGGACGGTGCATGAGCAGTTCTTC
CASSPEFVTSGTVHEQFF
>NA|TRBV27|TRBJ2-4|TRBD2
TGTGCCAGCAGTTTATCTGCAGCTAGCGGGATCGGGTTGTACTTC
CASSLSAASGIGLYF
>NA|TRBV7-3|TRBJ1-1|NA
TGTGCCAGCAGCTCCTTGACAGGTGAAGCTTTCTTT
CASSSLTGEAFF
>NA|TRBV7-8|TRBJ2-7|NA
TGTGCCAGCAGCCTCGGGACAGAGCAGTACTTC
CASSLGTEQYF
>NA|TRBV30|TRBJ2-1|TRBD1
TGTGCCTGGAGAGGGGGCAGCAGGCATGAGCAGTTCTTC
CAWRGGSRHEQFF
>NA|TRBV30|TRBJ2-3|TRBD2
TGTGCCTGGACCCTAGCGGGAGGTATCACAGATACGCAGTATTTT
CAWTLAGGITDTQYF
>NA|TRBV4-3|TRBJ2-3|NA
TGCGCCAGCAGCCAAGATTCCAGGCTCACAGATACGCAGTATTTT
CASSQDSRLTDTQYF